This TCR beta chain was observed in a study of beta chain features in type 1 diabetes. Overall study results and limits: TCRB repertoires of naive, central memory and Treg cells appeared more similar among patients than among healthy donors.

Markers CD45RO/CCR7/CD25/CD127/CD95/CD27 served to sort CD4+ naive, central memory, regulatory and stem cell-like memory cells. Germline-derived CDR1 and CDR2 are SGHRS and YFSETQ. Trimming shortened V by 1 base and J by 3 bases, and 14 bases separated the two germline ends. The CDR3 consists of 16 residues. Expressed TCRB transcripts were sequenced, since all the RNA that had been isolated was reverse transcribed. Mean read depth for naive, central memory and regulatory T cell samples was approximately 3.57 million reads. Method: immunoSEQ multiplex PCR; TCRdb's copy keeps in-frame clones and lacks some. The sample has over 150,000 clones; about 7.3% are singletons. In the case of this clone: The antigen is not known.

The chain has TRBV5-1 and TRBJ2-1, with D perhaps matching TRBD2 (5 bases). The material sequenced was central memory CD4+ T cells from blood. The sequence was collected from a man younger than 30 in good health. The CDR3 sequence is CASSLRLVGSYNEQFF. The CDR3 DNA sequence: TGCGCCAGCAGCTTGCGGCTAGTAGGGAGCTACAATGAGCAGTTCTTC.